This TCR beta chain was recovered during a study of blood T cell repertoires in COVID-19. On the study more broadly: From the United States, Italy and Spain came samples of acute and convalescent COVID-19.

The repertoire was sequenced with immunoSEQ multiplex PCR; TCRdb's copy has only in-frame clones and lacks some. The data contain fewer than 300,000 clones, around 85% of them singletons. V was cut by 3 bases and J by 0 bases, with 3 bases left in between. This CDR3 spans 13 amino acids. The germline V gene encodes CDR1 MGHDK and CDR2 SYGVNS. This receptor was taken from a man in his fifties or sixties with active or convalescent COVID-19. The chain links TRBV25-1 to TRBJ1-5, with unresolved D. The material sequenced was peripheral blood. The CDR3 coding sequence is TGTGCCAGCAGTGACTTTAGCAATCAGCCCCAGCATTTT. Translation gives CASSDFSNQPQHF.